This T cell receptor (beta chain) derives from a study of regulatory dendritic cells for organ transplantation. Study background: Day 6 dendritic cell cultures were stimulated with LPS.

Germline V lookup: CDR1 SGDLS, CDR2 YYNGEE. With 0 bases clipped from V and 4 bases from J, the junction kept 13 bases outside the gene matches. The CDR3 runs to 19 residues. Study-level findings and limits: Memory CD8+ clonal expansion seemed more limited with regulatory than mature dendritic cells. Considerable individual heterogeneity was seen in alloreactive memory CD8+ T cells.

This clone was recorded once. Its antigen remains unidentified. Sorted T cells were CFSE-labeled and cultured four to five days with allogeneic regulatory or mature dendritic cells at 1:10. FACS sorted CD4+ or CD8+ T cells into CD45RA+ naive and CD45RO+ memory. Profiling relied on immunoSEQ multiplex PCR, and the TCRdb table lists in-frame clones only, not all of them. Here the sample spans 12,000 or so clones, roughly nine tenths being singletons. The V gene is TRBV9, the J gene TRBJ1-1, with 12 nucleotides matching TRBD1. This receptor was obtained from a human donor in good health. The sample was naive CD8+ T cells from blood cultured with dendritic cells. Subset reported: CD45RA+ naive T cells. This chain's CDR3 is CASSVVGGTGGALGTEAFF. In DNA form, the CDR3 reads TGTGCCAGCAGCGTAGTAGGGGGGACAGGGGGCGCCTTGGGCACTGAAGCTTTCTTT.